The rows below give T cell receptor beta chains drawn from one sample of a study of tumor-infiltrating T cells and Merkel cell polyomavirus. Measured with immunoSEQ multiplex PCR; TCRdb has only the in-frame clones, and not every one. The sample totals approximately 51 clones. The sequenced material came from Merkel cell polyomavirus peptide tetramer+ CD8+ T cells sorted from the tumor. The receptor source for this set is a person between 45 and 79 years old with Merkel cell carcinoma. Each CDR3 is given with its conserved first and last residue.

V gene,CDR3 protein
TRBV5-6,CASSTPDRLSGNTIYF
TRBV14,CASSQSRLARQETQYF
TRBV7-3,CASSPGGQTNYGYTF
TRBV5-1,CASSFAGSGYGYTF
TRBV10-2,CASSELLLGGVDTGELFF
TRBV30,CAWEAKCYRKTYGYTF
TRBV7-3,CASSFRAGQAGANVLTF
TRBV21-1,CASSKLVATHSDNEQFF
TRBV5-1,CASSLGTGSNTIYF
TRBV7-8,CASSFPKSGVSTDTQYF
TRBV7-2,CASSLDTGVFNEQFF
TRBV23-1,CASSQSAGEDIQYF